Presented here are 31 T cell receptor beta chains from one specimen sequenced in a study of technical replicates of blood from several donors. This table comes from immunoSEQ multiplex PCR, and its TCRdb copy is limited to in-frame clones, with some not included. The sample includes tens of thousands of clones, roughly 85% of them seen just once. Sequenced sample: PBMCs. These receptors were taken from a human donor in good health. Some clones in this sample may be carry-over from other donors' samples.

V and J are TRBV7-2 and TRBJ1-4, with 7 bases aligning to TRBD1. The CDR3 runs to 14 residues. V gave up 4 bases and J gave up 5 bases; unmatched junction bases: 4. Germline-derived CDR1 and CDR2 are SGHTA and FQGNSA. The CDR3 sequence: CASSSTGRNEKLFF. Here the CDR3 DNA reads TGTGCCAGCAGCTCGACAGGGCGGAATGAAAAACTGTTTTTT. The complete variable domain, with remaining parts taken from reference TRBV7-2 and TRBJ1-4, reads GAGVSQSPSNKVTEKGKDVELRCDPISGHTALYWYRQSLGQGLEFLIYFQGNSAPDKSGLPSDRFSAERTGGSVSTLTIQRTQQEDSAVYLCASSSTGRNEKLFFGSGTQLSVL.

The chain combines TRBV4-2 with TRBJ2-3; 7 bases fit TRBD2. The CDR3 runs 16 residues. Germline trimming cut 0 bases from V and 5 bases from J; bases unmatched to any gene: 8. CDR1 is LGHNA, CDR2 YNFKEQ, per germline. For the CDR3, the DNA is TGTGCCAGCAGCCAAGATAAAGGCGGGGGTGTAGATACGCAGTATTTT. It specifies CASSQDKGGGVDTQYF.

This chain links TRBV30 with TRBJ1-6; D is unresolved. Trimming removed 0 bases at V and 9 bases at J, with 9 bases between. CDR1 is GTSNPN, CDR2 SVGIG, per germline (reference sequence). CDR3 size: 13 residues. The CDR3 loop reads CAWSVYGISPLHF. The DNA of the CDR3 is TGTGCCTGGAGTGTTTACGGGATTTCACCCCTCCACTTT.

The J gene is TRBJ2-7, the V gene TRBV7-6; D might be TRBD1 (6 bases). Germline CDR1 and CDR2: SGHVS and FNYEAQ. The V gene lost 5 bases and the J gene lost 3 bases, with 11 bases spanning the gap. The CDR3 is 13 amino acids. The CDR3 protein is CASSPGAGYEQYF. The DNA for the CDR3 is TGTGCCAGCAGCCCAGGGGCGGGCTACGAGCAGTACTTC.

There are a few counts of this clone. The rearrangement joins TRBV7-3 to TRBJ2-5; D not resolved. Per the germline V gene, CDR1 is SGHTA and CDR2 is FQGTGA. Trimming left V 2 bases short and J 3 bases short, with 7 bases between. CDR3 length equals 13 residues. The CDR3 bases are TGTGCCAGCAGCTTATCGCCGGAAGAGACCCAGTACTTC. Protein: CASSLSPEETQYF.

This chain's CDR3 is CASSPRREGIQYF. In DNA form, the CDR3 reads TGTGCCAGTAGCCCCCGGCGGGAGGGCATTCAGTACTTC. V is TRBV19 and J is TRBJ2-4, with 9 bases lining up with TRBD2. Germline CDR1 is LNHDA and CDR2 is SQIVND (reference sequence). Trimming at V came to 6 bases and at J to 9 bases, leaving 6 bases not matched to a gene. The CDR3 extends over 13 amino acids.

CDR3 in DNA: TGCGCCAGCAGCAGCCGGGACTCTCTGGGGGAGCTGTTTTTT. Translated: CASSSRDSLGELFF. This chain uses TRBV4-1 with TRBJ2-2, with D possibly being TRBD2 (6 bases). The V and J ends lost 5 bases and 8 bases respectively, with 15 bases between them. The length of the CDR3 is 14 residues. Germline lookup yields CDR1 MGHRA and CDR2 YSYEKL.

The chain employs TRBV7-2 and TRBJ2-7; a weak D match, TRBD1 (7 bases). Germline V gene sequence: CDR1 SGHTA, CDR2 FQGNSA. V gave up 6 bases and J gave up 3 bases, with 15 bases separating them. This CDR3 is built from 14 residues. CDR3 coding DNA: TGTGCCAGCAGACCAGGGGGGAGGAGCTACGAGCAGTACTTC. Translated: CASRPGGRSYEQYF.

The chain joins TRBV7-3 to TRBJ2-1, with D tentatively TRBD1 (6 bases). Between the trimmed V and J ends, which lost 4 bases and 5 bases, there was a span of 12 bases. CDR1 is SGHTA and CDR2 is FQGTGA in the germline V gene. The CDR3 covers 14 residues. Here the CDR3 reads CASSSTTGNNEQFF. The CDR3, as DNA: TGTGCCAGCAGCTCTACGACAGGAAACAATGAGCAGTTCTTC. Combining the CDR3 with reference TRBV7-3 and TRBJ2-1 gives the whole variable domain GAGVSQTPSNKVTEKGKYVELRCDPISGHTALYWYRQSLGQGPEFLIYFQGTGAADDSGLPNDRFFAVRPEGSVSTLKIQRTERGDSAVYLCASSSTTGNNEQFFGPGTRLTVL.

This clone has just one count. The genes are TRBV9 and TRBJ1-5, with 7 bases aligning to TRBD1. V lost 0 bases and J lost 4; bases outside the gene matches: 4. There are 15 residues in the CDR3. CDR1 and CDR2 from the germline V gene are SGDLS and YYNGEE. This CDR3 reads CASSVGGGQNQPQHF. CDR3 bases: TGTGCCAGCAGCGTAGGAGGGGGCCAAAATCAGCCCCAGCATTTT.

The chain joins TRBV6-4 to TRBJ2-1; 10 nucleotides align to TRBD1. The J segment lost 9 bases and the V segment lost 4 bases, leaving 9 bases of the junction unmatched. CDR3 length equals 15 residues. Germline CDR1 MRHNA, CDR2 SNTAGT. The CDR3 here is CASSGGQGPDLEQFF. The CDR3, as DNA: TGTGCCAGCAGTGGGGGACAGGGGCCCGACCTTGAGCAGTTCTTC.

This clone has a single count. The rearrangement uses TRBV6-5 and TRBJ2-1; D gene uncertain. Trimming stripped 3 bases from V and 8 bases from J, with 11 bases between. This CDR3 is 13 amino acids long. Germline lookup yields CDR1 MNHEY and CDR2 SVGAGI. CDR3 sequence reads: CASSYSPQHEQFF. The CDR3 nucleotides are TGTGCCAGCAGTTATTCGCCACAACATGAGCAGTTCTTC.

The chain recombines TRBV30 with TRBJ2-3; 7 bases map to TRBD2. CDR1 is GTSNPN and CDR2 is SVGIG in the germline V gene (reference sequence). Trimming cost V 8 bases and J 1 base; bases outside gene matches: 6. The CDR3 extends over 13 amino acids. CDR3 protein: CAQGRGGTDTQYF. CDR3 nucleotide sequence: TGTGCCCAAGGGAGGGGTGGCACAGATACGCAGTATTTT. Variable domain in full (rest from reference TRBV30 and TRBJ2-3): SQTIHQWPATLVQPVGSPLSLECTVEGTSNPNLYWYRQAAGRGLQLLFYSVGIGQISSEVPQNLSASRPQDRQFILSSKKLLLSDSGFYLCAQGRGGTDTQYFGPGTRLTVL.

This chain links TRBV5-1 with TRBJ2-2; weak D call: TRBD2 (6 bases). The V and J ends lost 4 bases and 2 bases respectively, with 12 bases between them. The CDR3 runs 15 residues. CDR1 is SGHRS and CDR2 is YFSETQ in the germline V gene. The CDR3 region has the DNA TGCGCCAGCAGCCCCGGGACTTCTAACACCGGGGAGCTGTTTTTT. It encodes CASSPGTSNTGELFF. Combining the CDR3 with reference TRBV5-1 and TRBJ2-2 gives the whole variable domain KAGVTQTPRYLIKTRGQQVTLSCSPISGHRSVSWYQQTPGQGLQFLFEYFSETQRNKGNFPGRFSGRQFSNSRSEMNVSTLELGDSALYLCASSPGTSNTGELFFGEGSRLTVL.

V is TRBV5-6 and J is TRBJ2-7, with D unresolved. Germline values: CDR1 SGHDT, CDR2 YYEEEE. Trimming stripped 2 bases from V and 3 bases from J, with 12 bases between. This CDR3 has 14 residues. CDR3: CASSLVGRNYEQYF. The CDR3 nucleotides are TGTGCCAGCAGCTTAGTGGGCAGGAACTACGAGCAGTACTTC.

The genes are TRBV29-1 and TRBJ2-7, with TRBD2 identical over 10 bases. The CDR3 totals 17 residues. J lost 0 bases, V lost 4 bases, and 12 bases had no gene match. Germline V gene sequence: CDR1 SQVTM, CDR2 ANQGSEA. The CDR3 sequence: CSVGSPSGGLLSYEQYF. The CDR3 DNA follows: TGCAGCGTTGGGTCCCCTAGCGGGGGCCTACTCTCCTACGAGCAGTACTTC.

This sequence joins TRBV2 and TRBJ1-5; 7 bases align to TRBD1. V lost 0 bases, J lost 5 bases, and 7 bases stayed unmatched. CDR1 and CDR2 (germline): SNHLY, FYNNEI. This CDR3 has 16 amino acids. For the CDR3, the DNA is TGTGCCAGCAGTGAAGCGGGCAGGGGGTTTGATCAGCCCCAGCATTTT. This gives the protein CASSEAGRGFDQPQHF.

The rearrangement links TRBV7-2 to TRBJ1-2, with D unclear. Germline CDR1 is SGHTA and CDR2 is FQGNSA. This CDR3 comprises 12 residues. V was trimmed by 2 bases and J by 7 bases, leaving 8 bases between them. CDR3 nucleotide sequence: TGTGCCAGCAGCTTATACTCGGGTGGCTACACCTTC. This translates into CASSLYSGGYTF.

The V and J genes are TRBV9 and TRBJ1-1, with 7 bases matching TRBD1. Per germline, CDR1 SGDLS and CDR2 YYNGEE. Trimming cost V 0 bases and J 3 bases; bases outside gene matches: 5. CDR3 length: 15 amino acids. This CDR3 is CASSVAPTGDTEAFF. The CDR3 DNA sequence: TGTGCCAGCAGCGTAGCCCCAACAGGGGACACTGAAGCTTTCTTT.

The gene calls are TRBV27 and TRBJ2-7, with 8 bases identical to TRBD2. Germline lookup yields CDR1 MNHEY and CDR2 SMNVEV (reference sequence). V trimming: 2 bases; J trimming: 2 bases; junction bases outside the gene matches: 8. CDR3 length: 16 residues. The CDR3 nucleotides read TGTGCCAGCAGTTTAAGGTTCGGGGGGGCGGCCTACGAGCAGTACTTC. It specifies CASSLRFGGAAYEQYF.

V is TRBV5-1 and J is TRBJ1-6, with D possibly matching TRBD1 (5 bases). This CDR3 has 15 amino acids. Germline CDR1 is SGHRS and CDR2 is YFSETQ. Trimming stripped 3 bases from V and 10 bases from J, with 17 bases between. This CDR3 reads CASSSAGGGGSPLHF. For the CDR3, the DNA is TGCGCCAGCAGCTCGGCGGGGGGAGGAGGCTCACCCCTCCACTTT.

This chain joins TRBV29-1 and TRBJ2-1, with D possibly matching TRBD1 (6 bases). V gave up 7 bases and J gave up 0 bases, with 10 bases separating them. CDR1 and CDR2 (germline): SQVTM, ANQGSEA. This CDR3 has 13 amino acids. The CDR3: CSASRGSYNEQFF. The CDR3 coding sequence is TGCAGCGCTTCCAGGGGCTCCTACAATGAGCAGTTCTTC.

The chain carries TRBV7-2 and TRBJ2-5; TRBD2 aligns across 11 bases. Germline assignment: CDR1 SGHTA and CDR2 FQGNSA. This CDR3 comprises 17 residues. V gave up 5 bases and J gave up 4 bases; unmatched junction bases: 12. Here the CDR3 reads CASSPGTSGSWRETQYF. CDR3 coding DNA: TGTGCCAGCAGCCCCGGGACTAGCGGATCTTGGAGAGAGACCCAGTACTTC. The variable domain in full, with the rest retrieved from reference TRBV7-2 and TRBJ2-5, is GAGVSQSPSNKVTEKGKDVELRCDPISGHTALYWYRQSLGQGLEFLIYFQGNSAPDKSGLPSDRFSAERTGGSVSTLTIQRTQQEDSAVYLCASSPGTSGSWRETQYFGPGTRLLVL.

The chain links TRBV5-6 to TRBJ2-3; 7 positions agree with TRBD2. V was clipped by 2 bases and J by 3 bases; unmatched bases: 6. Germline V gene lookup returns CDR1 SGHDT and CDR2 YYEEEE. The CDR3 spans 15 residues. The CDR3 nucleotides are TGTGCCAGCAGCTTACCTAGCGGATTAACAGATACGCAGTATTTT. It translates to CASSLPSGLTDTQYF.

This clone was seen a few times. The chain carries TRBV29-1 and TRBJ2-5; a possible D gene is TRBD2 (5 bases). There are 14 residues in the CDR3. CDR1 and CDR2 from the germline V gene are SQVTM and ANQGSEA. Trimming removed 4 bases from V and 5 bases from J, with 17 bases in between. CDR3 bases: TGCAGCGTTGGCCATTCGGGGTCTGCGGAGACCCAGTACTTC. Its protein is CSVGHSGSAETQYF.

This clone was counted between two and nine times. The chain couples TRBV14 to TRBJ1-1; the D gene is possibly TRBD1 (6 bases). V was cut by 5 bases and J by 3 bases, with 19 bases left in between. The germline V gene encodes CDR1 SGHDN and CDR2 FVKESK. The CDR3 extends over 16 amino acids. The CDR3 sequence is CASSGRTVGSDTEAFF. In nucleotides, the CDR3 is TGTGCCAGCAGCGGACGGACAGTTGGATCCGACACTGAAGCTTTCTTT.

The chain recombines TRBV15 with TRBJ2-4; a possible D gene is TRBD2 (6 bases). V lost 0 bases to trimming and J lost 6 bases, with 15 bases between them. The CDR3 is made up of 16 amino acids. Germline CDR1 reads LNHNV; CDR2 reads YYDKDF (reference sequence). The CDR3 loop is CATSRDPSGWGNIQYF. For the CDR3, the DNA is TGTGCCACCAGCAGAGATCCCAGCGGGTGGGGAAACATTCAGTACTTC. The complete variable domain, with remaining parts taken from reference TRBV15 and TRBJ2-4, reads DAMVIQNPRYQVTQFGKPVTLSCSQTLNHNVMYWYQQKSSQAPKLLFHYYDKDFNNEADTPDNFQSRRPNTSFCFLDIRSPGLGDTAMYLCATSRDPSGWGNIQYFGAGTRLSVL.

This chain uses TRBV4-3 with TRBJ1-3; D uncertain. Trimming left V 0 bases short and J 0 bases short, with 6 bases between. Germline loops: CDR1 LGHNA, CDR2 YSLEER. This CDR3 contains 15 residues. CDR3 residues: CASSQDRDSGNTIYF. CDR3 DNA: TGCGCCAGCAGCCAAGATAGAGACTCTGGAAACACCATATATTTT.

This clone was seen a few times. The chain recombines TRBV9 with TRBJ2-7; D is possibly TRBD1 (5 bases). The CDR3 consists of 14 residues. V lost 3 bases, J lost 7 bases, and 17 bases lay in between. CDR1 and CDR2 (germline): SGDLS, YYNGEE. The CDR3 loop is CASSADSKVREQYF. DNA of the CDR3: TGTGCCAGCAGCGCCGACAGTAAGGTTAGGGAGCAGTACTTC. The full variable domain, rest sourced from reference TRBV9 and TRBJ2-7, is DSGVTQTPKHLITATGQRVTLRCSPRSGDLSVYWYQQSLDQGLQFLIQYYNGEERAKGNILERFSAQQFPDLHSELNLSSLELGDSALYFCASSADSKVREQYFGPGTRLTVT.

The chain links TRBV5-5 to TRBJ2-7, with 9 bases identical to TRBD1. Losses at the gene ends were 4 bases for V and 6 bases for J; bases not matched to a gene: 11. The CDR3 consists of 15 residues. The germline V gene encodes CDR1 SGHKS and CDR2 YYEKEE (reference sequence). CDR3 region: CASSATGTGKFEQYF. The DNA for the CDR3 is TGTGCCAGCAGCGCGACCGGGACAGGGAAGTTCGAGCAGTACTTC.

In DNA form, the CDR3 reads TGTGCCAGCAGTGCCGAGGGCAATCAGCCCCAGCATTTT. Protein product: CASSAEGNQPQHF. V gene TRBV2 combines with J gene TRBJ1-5; D is ambiguous. The germline V and J ends were trimmed by 4 bases and 2 bases, with 6 bases remaining between them. The CDR3 has 13 amino acids. Per germline, CDR1 SNHLY and CDR2 FYNNEI.